This is a list of T cell receptor beta chains from one sample in a study of OX40 agonist ivuxolimab in advanced cancers. Some clones are missing from TCRdb's copy, which holds only in-frame ones; the method was immunoSEQ multiplex PCR. The sample holds tens of thousands of clones, about 92% seen once. This specimen consisted of CD4+ or CD8+ T cells sorted from blood, obtained in a trial of the OX40 agonist ivuxolimab. Every receptor here comes from an adult with an advanced solid tumor such as melanoma, head and neck, liver or kidney cancer. Both conserved end residues are part of each CDR3. A D gene is named only where the DNA matches it firmly.

d_gene: .; v_gene: TRBV10-2; CDR3aa: CASSPNREETQYF
d_gene: .; v_gene: TRBV2; CDR3aa: CASSEMLGGAGGELFF
d_gene: .; v_gene: TRBV19; CDR3aa: CASEDRFTYEQYF
d_gene: .; v_gene: TRBV7-9; CDR3aa: CASSLERGSPYEQYF
d_gene: .; v_gene: TRBV18; CDR3aa: CASSPGPWDANTYEQYF
d_gene: TRBD1; v_gene: TRBV7-9; CDR3aa: CASSSSRQGRGTQYF
d_gene: .; v_gene: TRBV7-9; CDR3aa: CASSLGQGSSGANVLTF
d_gene: TRBD2; v_gene: TRBV9; CDR3aa: CASSVGSGDTDTQYF
d_gene: .; v_gene: TRBV28; CDR3aa: CASSSRSINEKLFF
d_gene: TRBD1; v_gene: TRBV5-5; CDR3aa: CASSLMGQGIDGYTF
d_gene: .; v_gene: TRBV7-2; CDR3aa: CASSLERQRGYGYTF
d_gene: .; v_gene: TRBV28; CDR3aa: CATAPGAINYEQYF
d_gene: TRBD1; v_gene: TRBV6-1; CDR3aa: CASSEYRGQGGYTF
d_gene: TRBD1; v_gene: TRBV19; CDR3aa: CASSWDRGNTEAFF
d_gene: TRBD1; v_gene: TRBV6-5; CDR3aa: CASSGTGGPEAFF
d_gene: .; v_gene: TRBV11-2; CDR3aa: CASSLEWYEQFF
d_gene: TRBD2; v_gene: TRBV10-2; CDR3aa: CASSLTSGSYEQYF
d_gene: TRBD2; v_gene: TRBV5-5; CDR3aa: CASSLIGTSGRSDTQYF